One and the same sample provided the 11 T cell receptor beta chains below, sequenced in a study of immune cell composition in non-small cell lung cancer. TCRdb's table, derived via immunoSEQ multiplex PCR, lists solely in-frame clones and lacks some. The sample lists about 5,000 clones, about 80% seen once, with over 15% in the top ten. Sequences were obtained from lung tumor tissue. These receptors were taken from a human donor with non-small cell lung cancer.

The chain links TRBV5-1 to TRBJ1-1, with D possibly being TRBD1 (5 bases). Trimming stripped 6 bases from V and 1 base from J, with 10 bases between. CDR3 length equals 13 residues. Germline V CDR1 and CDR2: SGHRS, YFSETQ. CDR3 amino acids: CASMVGGNTEAFF. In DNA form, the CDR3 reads TGCGCCAGCATGGTGGGGGGGAACACTGAAGCTTTCTTT.

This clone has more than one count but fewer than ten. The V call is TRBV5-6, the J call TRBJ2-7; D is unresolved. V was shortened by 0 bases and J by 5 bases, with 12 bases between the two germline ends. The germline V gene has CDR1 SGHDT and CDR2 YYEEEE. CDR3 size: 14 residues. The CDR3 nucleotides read TGTGCCAGCAGCTTGGTTGAATACGCTAACGAGCAGTACTTC. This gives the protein CASSLVEYANEQYF. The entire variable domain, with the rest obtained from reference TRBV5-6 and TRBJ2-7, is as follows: DAGVTQSPTHLIKTRGQQVTLRCSPKSGHDTVSWYQQALGQGPQFIFQYYEEEERQRGNFPDRFSGHQFPNYSSELNVNALLLGDSALYLCASSLVEYANEQYFGPGTRLTVT.

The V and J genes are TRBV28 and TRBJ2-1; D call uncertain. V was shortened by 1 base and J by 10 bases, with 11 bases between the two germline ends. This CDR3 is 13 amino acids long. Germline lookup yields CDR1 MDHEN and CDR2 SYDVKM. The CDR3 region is CASSLLVGAEQFF. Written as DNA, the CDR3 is TGTGCCAGCAGTTTATTAGTTGGAGCGGAGCAGTTCTTC.

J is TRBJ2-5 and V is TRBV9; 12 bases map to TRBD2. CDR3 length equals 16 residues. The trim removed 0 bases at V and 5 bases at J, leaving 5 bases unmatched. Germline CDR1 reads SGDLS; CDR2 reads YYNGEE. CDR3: CASSVASGGARETQYF. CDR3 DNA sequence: TGTGCCAGCAGCGTAGCTAGCGGGGGGGCAAGGGAGACCCAGTACTTC.

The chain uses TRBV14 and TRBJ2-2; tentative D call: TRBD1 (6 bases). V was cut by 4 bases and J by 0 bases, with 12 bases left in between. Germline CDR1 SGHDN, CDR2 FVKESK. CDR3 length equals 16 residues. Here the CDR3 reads CASSPGQLTNTGELFF. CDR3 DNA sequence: TGTGCCAGCAGCCCCGGACAGCTGACGAACACCGGGGAGCTGTTTTTT.

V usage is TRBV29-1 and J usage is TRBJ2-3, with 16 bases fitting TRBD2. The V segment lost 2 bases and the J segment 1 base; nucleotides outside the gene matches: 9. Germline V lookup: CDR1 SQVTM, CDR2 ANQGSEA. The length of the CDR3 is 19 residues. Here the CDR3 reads CSVEPGLAGGPFGTDTQYF. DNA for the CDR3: TGCAGCGTTGAACCGGGACTAGCGGGAGGGCCGTTTGGCACAGATACGCAGTATTTT.

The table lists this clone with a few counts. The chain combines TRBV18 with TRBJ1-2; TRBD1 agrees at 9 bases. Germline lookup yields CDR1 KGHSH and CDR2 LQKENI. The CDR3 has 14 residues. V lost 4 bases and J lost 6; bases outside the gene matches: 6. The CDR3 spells CASSLDRGSHGYTF. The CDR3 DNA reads TGTGCCAGCTCACTGGACAGGGGATCGCATGGCTACACCTTC.

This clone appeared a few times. The CDR3 DNA is TGTGCCAGCACCCCCTCTCTAGCGGGAGTAGGGGAGCAGTACTTC. It encodes CASTPSLAGVGEQYF. This sequence joins TRBV25-1 and TRBJ2-7; TRBD2 matches 10 bases. V shed 7 bases and J 7 bases; nucleotides not matched to a gene: 13. CDR1 is MGHDK, CDR2 SYGVNS, per germline. The CDR3 sequence is 15 residues long.

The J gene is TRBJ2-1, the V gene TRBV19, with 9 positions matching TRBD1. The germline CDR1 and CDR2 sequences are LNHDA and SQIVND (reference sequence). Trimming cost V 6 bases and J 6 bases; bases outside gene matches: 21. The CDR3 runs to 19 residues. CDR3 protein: CASSRAGTQTGGARNEQFF. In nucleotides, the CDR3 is TGTGCCAGTAGCCGAGCGGGGACTCAAACAGGGGGCGCCCGCAATGAGCAGTTCTTC.

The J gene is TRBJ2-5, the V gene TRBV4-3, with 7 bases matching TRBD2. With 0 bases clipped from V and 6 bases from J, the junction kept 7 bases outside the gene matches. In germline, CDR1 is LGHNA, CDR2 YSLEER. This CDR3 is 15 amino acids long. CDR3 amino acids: CASSQDQRLAQTQYF. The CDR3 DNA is TGCGCCAGCAGCCAAGATCAAAGACTAGCACAGACCCAGTACTTC.

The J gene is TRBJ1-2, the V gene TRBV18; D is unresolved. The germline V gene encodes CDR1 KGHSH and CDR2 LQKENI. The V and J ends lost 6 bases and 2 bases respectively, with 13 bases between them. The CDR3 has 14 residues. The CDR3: CASSRAGSNYGYTF. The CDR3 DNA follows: TGTGCCAGCTCCCGTGCGGGGTCCAACTATGGCTACACCTTC. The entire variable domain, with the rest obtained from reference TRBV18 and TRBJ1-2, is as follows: NAGVMQNPRHLVRRRGQEARLRCSPMKGHSHVYWYRQLPEEGLKFMVYLQKENIIDESGMPKERFSAEFPKEGPSILRIQQVVRGDSAAYFCASSRAGSNYGYTFGSGTRLTVV.